This TCR beta chain was identified during a study of shared clonotypes between healthy human individuals (dated by TCRdb to 2018 to 2021). Regarding the research as a whole: Three men and two women, aged 18 to 49 years, made up the cohort. For each donor, three plates each were used for CD4 naive and CD4 memory, two plates were used for CD8 naive, and one plate was used for CD8 memory. To estimate repertoire size and how much clonotype sharing occurs between individuals, the study deeply sequenced the blood TCR repertoires of 4 to 6 healthy adults. Libraries were prepared and TCR repertoires were sequenced by different laboratories using diverse techniques, in order to increase sequencing depth and limit assay-specific biases. Each donor's leukapheresis produced roughly between roughly 0.85 and 10 billion PBMCs. Results and caveats for the whole study, not just this receptor: Only blood was sampled, and tissue TCR repertoires likely differ from those in blood. The genetic and exposure-history diversity represented was limited by the small number of donors. Estimated clonotype richness was generally larger for naive than for memory subsets. Across four donors, about 5% of naive CD4, around 3.5% of naive CD8, roughly 2.3% of memory CD4, and approximately 0.4% of memory CD8 clonotypes were shared. Higher generation probabilities were observed for clonotypes shared by all four sorted-subset donors than for non-shared clonotypes. Incomplete sequencing was indicated by rarefaction of sorted-subset datasets, despite the large sequencing depth. Pairwise subsampling led to the expectation that sequencing depth would affect the degree of clonotype sharing among donors.

V gives up 5 bases and J gives up 6 bases, and the segment between their germline ends measures 10 bases. The CDR3 contains 12 residues, cysteine and phenylalanine counted. Just CDR3 DNA is preserved here, 36 bases in frame from base 1. Sequences SGHTA (CDR1) and FQGNSA (CDR2) are obtained from the germline V gene. With respect to this clone: Its target antigen remains unknown. Per-base qualities were not stored, and no clone one base away is much larger.

The donors were healthy, HIV-negative adults who had no recently reported acute infections or vaccinations. Every donor was a Caucasian adult living in Nashville, Tennessee, USA. CD4+ T cells were enriched by magnetic negative selection, after which naive cells were positively selected on CD45RA and the negative fraction was taken as the memory subset. After blood collection by leukapheresis, PBMCs were isolated using Ficoll-Histopaque density gradient centrifugation and then cryopreserved in the vapor phase of liquid nitrogen. Analytical flow cytometry was used to check the purity and quantity of each magnetically sorted T cell population. From each sorted fraction, genomic DNA was isolated and quantified by UV absorbance on a Nanodrop 2000c. Using the deep immunoSEQ assay, multiplex PCR amplified TCR CDR3 regions from genomic DNA. Extracted genomic DNA from each cell subset was spread evenly across all wells of several immunoSEQ 96-well plates, with each plate serving as a replicate. Each replicate PCR for sorted subsets received about 210 ng genomic DNA, equal to roughly 30,000 T cell genomes. Purified libraries were quantified with a Qubit 3.0 fluorometer, sized on a Bioanalyzer 2100, and re-quantified with the KAPA Library Quantification kit. A separate single-read 150-cycle Illumina NextSeq 550 flow cell was used to sequence each immunoSEQ 96-well plate. The original methods were these. The immunoSEQ output contained only junctional sequences without quality scores, so filtering could not match that applied to full-length reads. To assign V/J genes and CDR3, sequences were annotated against IMGT germline references using PyIR, a Python wrapper for IgBLAST v1.9. Any read was removed if the V/J assignment was weak (E-value above 1e-6), the CDR3 was missing, or the read contained stop codons, out-of-frame junctions, or ambiguous translated residues. V3J clonotypes were defined by identical inferred V gene, J gene, and CDR3 amino acid sequence. To compute the percentage overlap between repertoires, the number of shared unique clonotypes was divided by the size of the smaller repertoire. Repertoire richness was assessed with RTK rarefaction, the Chao1 estimator, and Recon v2.1 estimates of unobserved clonotypes. For all TCRbeta clonotypes obtained by the gDNA method from a handful of donors, generation probabilities were computed with OLGA. The table was pulled from immuneACCESS by TCRdb, which kept in-frame rearrangements only. Such tables lose some clones; where checked, under half of the loss comes from unresolved V genes, and the rest has no known cause. V and J calls plus clone size are reproduced from that table; the DNA served to infer D and trimming. The sample data list fewer than 1.6 million clones, and about 98.5% of these were observed just once. Of the sample, around 0.33% falls within the top ten clones.

Input material: naive CD4+ T cells sorted from blood. Sample cell subset or site, as interpreted from the label and publication: CD45RA+ positively selected. This receptor chain uses TRBV7-2 and TRBJ1-1; too little of a D gene remains to name it. The sequence came from a man aged 25 to 45 in good health. Read as DNA, the sequence is TGTGCCAGCAGCAAGAACCTAGCTGAAGCTTTCTTT. It translates to CASSKNLAEAFF.